Included here is one T cell receptor (beta chain) sequence, with context. The data were taken from a study of cytomegalovirus exposure and HLA in healthy donors. CDR1 is SNHLY, CDR2 FYNNEI, per germline. The CDR3 is made up of 13 amino acids. Deletions cut 3 bases from V and 5 bases from J, with 7 bases between. 60 Vbeta and 13 Jbeta primers were used in PCR. The table came from immunoSEQ multiplex PCR; TCRdb's copy has only in-frame clones and leaves some out. This table has about 190,000 clones, about 89% appearing once. The chain is built from TRBV2 and TRBJ1-4; D gene unclear. This receptor was identified in a man aged 25-45 years in good health and CMV-seronegative. The sequenced sample was PBMCs. The CDR3: CASSDAGNEKLFF. The CDR3 nucleotides are TGTGCCAGCAGTGATGCAGGAAATGAAAAACTGTTTTTT.